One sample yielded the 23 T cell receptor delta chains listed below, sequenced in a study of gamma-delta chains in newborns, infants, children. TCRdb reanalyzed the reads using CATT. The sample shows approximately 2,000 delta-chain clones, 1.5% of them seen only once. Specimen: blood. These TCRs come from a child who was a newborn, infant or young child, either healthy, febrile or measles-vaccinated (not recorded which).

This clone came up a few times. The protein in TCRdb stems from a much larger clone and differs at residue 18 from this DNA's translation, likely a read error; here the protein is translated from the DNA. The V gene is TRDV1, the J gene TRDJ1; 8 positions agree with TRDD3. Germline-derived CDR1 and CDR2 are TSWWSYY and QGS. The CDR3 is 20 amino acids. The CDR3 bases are TGTGCTCTTGGGGAACCTCCGCGACTCCGACTGGGGGTCCTCACCGATAAAATCATCTTT. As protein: CALGEPPRLRLGVLTDKIIF.

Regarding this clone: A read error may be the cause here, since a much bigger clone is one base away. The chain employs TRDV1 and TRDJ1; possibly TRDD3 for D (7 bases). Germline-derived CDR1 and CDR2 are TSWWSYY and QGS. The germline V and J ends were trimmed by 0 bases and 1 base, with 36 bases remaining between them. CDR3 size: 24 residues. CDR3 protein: CALGELFPDLLLPLLGYGTDKLIF. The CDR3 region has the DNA TGTGCTCTTGGGGAACTATTCCCTGATTTACTCCTACCGCTACTGGGGTATGGCACCGATAAACTCATCTTT.

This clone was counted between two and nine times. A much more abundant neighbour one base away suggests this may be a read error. CDR3 sequence reads: CAIGEDLTLNPRFPYWGIGKLIF. The CDR3 DNA reads TGTGCTATTGGGGAAGACCTTACGTTGAATCCCCGCTTCCCATACTGGGGGATTGGTAAACTCATCTTT. The chain has TRDV1 and TRDJ1, with TRDD3 identical over 10 bases. CDR3 length: 23 amino acids. Germline CDR1 TSWWSYY, CDR2 QGS.

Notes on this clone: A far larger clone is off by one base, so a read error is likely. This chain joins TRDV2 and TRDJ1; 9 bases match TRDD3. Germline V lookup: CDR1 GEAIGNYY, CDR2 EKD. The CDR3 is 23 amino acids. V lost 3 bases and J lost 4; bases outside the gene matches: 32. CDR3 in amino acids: CACDAGHIVGVPTSRGYGDKLIF. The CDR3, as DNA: TGTGCCTGTGACGCCGGACACATAGTTGGGGTTCCTACGTCGAGGGGATACGGCGATAAACTCATCTTT.

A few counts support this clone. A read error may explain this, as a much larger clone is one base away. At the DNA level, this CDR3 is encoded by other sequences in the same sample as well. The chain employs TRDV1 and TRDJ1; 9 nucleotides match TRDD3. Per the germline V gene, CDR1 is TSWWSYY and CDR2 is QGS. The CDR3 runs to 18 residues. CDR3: CALGIGMAGGCETDKLIF. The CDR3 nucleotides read TGCGCTCTTGGTATTGGGATGGCTGGGGGATGCGAAACCGATAAACTCATCTTT.

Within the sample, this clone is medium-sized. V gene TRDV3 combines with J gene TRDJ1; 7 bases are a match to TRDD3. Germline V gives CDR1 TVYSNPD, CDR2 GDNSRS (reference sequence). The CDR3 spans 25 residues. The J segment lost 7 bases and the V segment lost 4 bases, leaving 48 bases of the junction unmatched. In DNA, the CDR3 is TGTGCCTCCCACTTAGGGCTCCTCCCCGGGGTCGTTCATTGTGGGATACCCACACATTTCGGTAAACTCATCTTT. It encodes CASHLGLLPGVVHCGIPTHFGKLIF.

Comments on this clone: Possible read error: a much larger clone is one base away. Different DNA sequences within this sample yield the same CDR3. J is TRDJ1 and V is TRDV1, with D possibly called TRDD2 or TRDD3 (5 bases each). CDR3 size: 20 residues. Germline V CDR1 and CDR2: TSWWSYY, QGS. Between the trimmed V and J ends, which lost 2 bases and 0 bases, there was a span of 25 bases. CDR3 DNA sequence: TGTGCTCTTGGGGAAGGTCGTCCTAGGCCCGGGGGGTTGTACACCGATAAACTCATCTTT. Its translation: CALGEGRPRPGGLYTDKLIF.

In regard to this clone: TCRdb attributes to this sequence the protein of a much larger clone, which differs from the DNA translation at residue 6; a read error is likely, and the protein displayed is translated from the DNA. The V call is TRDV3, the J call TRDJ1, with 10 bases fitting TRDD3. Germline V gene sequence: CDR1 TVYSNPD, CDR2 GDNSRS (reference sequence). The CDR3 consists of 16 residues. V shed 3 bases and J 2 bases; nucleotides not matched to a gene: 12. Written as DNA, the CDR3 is TGTGCCTTGCCTAACCGGGGGATACGAGGGACCGATAAACTCATCTTT. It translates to CALPNRGIRGTDKLIF.

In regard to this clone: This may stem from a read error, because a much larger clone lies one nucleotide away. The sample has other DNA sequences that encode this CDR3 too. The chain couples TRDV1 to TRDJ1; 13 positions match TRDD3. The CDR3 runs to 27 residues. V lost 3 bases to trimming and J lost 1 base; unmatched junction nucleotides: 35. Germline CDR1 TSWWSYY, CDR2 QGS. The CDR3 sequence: CALGEPRAFLPYTGGYAYPRITDKLIF. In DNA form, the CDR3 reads TGTGCTCTTGGGGAGCCACGAGCCTTCCTACCTTACACTGGGGGATACGCGTATCCCCGTATCACCGATAAACTCATCTTT.

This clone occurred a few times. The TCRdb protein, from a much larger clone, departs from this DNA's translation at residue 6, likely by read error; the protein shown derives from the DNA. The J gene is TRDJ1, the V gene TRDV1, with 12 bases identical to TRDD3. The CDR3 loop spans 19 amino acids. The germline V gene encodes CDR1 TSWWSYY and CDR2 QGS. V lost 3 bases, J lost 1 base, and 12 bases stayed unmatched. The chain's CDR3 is CALGDRVRGLGDTTDKLIF. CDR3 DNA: TGTGCTCTTGGGGACCGGGTCAGAGGACTGGGGGATACCACCGATAAACTCATCTTT.

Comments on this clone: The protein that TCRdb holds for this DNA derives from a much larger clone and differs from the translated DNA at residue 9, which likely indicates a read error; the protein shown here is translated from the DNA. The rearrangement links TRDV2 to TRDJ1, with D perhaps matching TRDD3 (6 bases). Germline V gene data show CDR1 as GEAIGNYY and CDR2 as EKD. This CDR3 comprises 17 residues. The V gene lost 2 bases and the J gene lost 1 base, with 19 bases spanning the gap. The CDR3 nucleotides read TGTGCCTGTGACAGCGGATGGGGGGTACGGGGCACCGATAAACTCATCTTT. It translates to CACDSGWGVRGTDKLIF.

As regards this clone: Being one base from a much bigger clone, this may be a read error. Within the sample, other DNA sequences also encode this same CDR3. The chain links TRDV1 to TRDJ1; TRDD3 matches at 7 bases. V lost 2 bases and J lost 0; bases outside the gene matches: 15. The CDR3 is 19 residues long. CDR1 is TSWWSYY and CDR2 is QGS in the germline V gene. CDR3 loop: CALGEGNGVLGHYTDKLIF. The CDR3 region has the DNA TGTGCTCTTGGGGAAGGAAACGGTGTACTGGGGCACTACACCGATAAACTCATCTTT.

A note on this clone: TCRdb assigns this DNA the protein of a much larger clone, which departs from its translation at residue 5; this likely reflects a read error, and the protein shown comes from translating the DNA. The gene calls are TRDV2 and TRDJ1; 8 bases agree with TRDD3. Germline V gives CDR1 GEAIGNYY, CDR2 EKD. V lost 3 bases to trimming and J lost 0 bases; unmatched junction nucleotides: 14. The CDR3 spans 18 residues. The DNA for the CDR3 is TGTGCCTGTGACGCCGGTTACTGGGGGTCCCCGTACACCGATAAACTCATCTTT. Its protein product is CACDAGYWGSPYTDKLIF.

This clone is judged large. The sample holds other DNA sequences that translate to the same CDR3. The CDR3 nucleotides are TGTGCCCTTCGACTTCCTCGATGGGGATCCTACCAAGGGACCGATAAACTCATCTTT. Its protein is CALRLPRWGSYQGTDKLIF. V and J are TRDV3 and TRDJ1, with D perhaps given as TRDD2 or TRDD3 (6 bases each). Trimming stripped 5 bases from V and 2 bases from J, with 33 bases between. Germline values: CDR1 TVYSNPD, CDR2 GDNSRS (reference sequence). This CDR3 comprises 19 residues.

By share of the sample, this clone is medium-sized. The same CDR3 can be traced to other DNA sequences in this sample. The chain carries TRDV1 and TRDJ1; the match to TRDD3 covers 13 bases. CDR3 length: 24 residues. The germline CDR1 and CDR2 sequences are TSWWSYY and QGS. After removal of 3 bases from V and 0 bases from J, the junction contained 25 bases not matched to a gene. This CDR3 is CALGDLGGFPGQYWGIRDTDKLIF. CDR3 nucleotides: TGTGCTCTTGGGGACCTGGGGGGCTTCCCCGGCCAATACTGGGGGATACGCGACACCGATAAACTCATCTTT.

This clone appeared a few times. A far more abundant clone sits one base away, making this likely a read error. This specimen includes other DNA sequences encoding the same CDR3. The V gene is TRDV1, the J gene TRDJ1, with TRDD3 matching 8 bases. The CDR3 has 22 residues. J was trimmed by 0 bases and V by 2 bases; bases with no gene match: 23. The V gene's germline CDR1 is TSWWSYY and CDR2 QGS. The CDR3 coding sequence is TGTGCTCTTGGGGAAGTCCAATCCTACCCAGTTGGGGATACAGGGTACACCGATAAACTCATCTTT. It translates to CALGEVQSYPVGDTGYTDKLIF.

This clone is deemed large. CDR3 protein: CALGEILFTGGYAVRTDKLIF. The CDR3 region has the DNA TGTGCTCTTGGGGAGATTCTCTTTACTGGGGGATATGCCGTGCGCACCGATAAACTCATCTTT. The chain combines TRDV1 with TRDJ1; 11 positions agree with TRDD3. Germline lookup yields CDR1 TSWWSYY and CDR2 QGS. This CDR3 region has 21 residues. V shed 3 bases, J shed 1 base, and the junction held 19 bases outside the gene matches.

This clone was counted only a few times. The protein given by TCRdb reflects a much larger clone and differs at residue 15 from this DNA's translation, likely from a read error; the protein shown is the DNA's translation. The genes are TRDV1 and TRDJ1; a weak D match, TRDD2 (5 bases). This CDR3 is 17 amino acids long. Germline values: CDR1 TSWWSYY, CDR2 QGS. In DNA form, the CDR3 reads TGTGCTCTTGGGGAACTTGCCCTACCTCGTTGGACCGATAAATTCATCTTT. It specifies CALGELALPRWTDKFIF.

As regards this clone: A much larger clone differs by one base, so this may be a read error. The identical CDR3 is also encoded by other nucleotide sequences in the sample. The chain's CDR3 is CALGGTFLWLIGPGPYTDKLIF. CDR3 coding DNA: TGTGCTCTTGGAGGAACCTTCCTCTGGTTAATAGGACCGGGGCCATACACCGATAAACTCATCTTT. The rearrangement joins TRDV1 to TRDJ1, with 7 positions matching TRDD2. Germline V gene lookup returns CDR1 TSWWSYY and CDR2 QGS. The ends lost 6 bases at V and 0 bases at J; junction bases unmatched: 28. The CDR3 runs to 22 residues.

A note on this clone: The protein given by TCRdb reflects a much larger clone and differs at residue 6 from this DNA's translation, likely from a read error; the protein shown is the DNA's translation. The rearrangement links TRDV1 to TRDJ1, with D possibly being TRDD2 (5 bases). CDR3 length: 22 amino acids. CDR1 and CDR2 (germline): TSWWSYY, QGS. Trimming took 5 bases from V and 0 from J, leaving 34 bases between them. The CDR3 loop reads CALGPPPRPTWKLTPYTDKLIF. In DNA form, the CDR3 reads TGTGCTCTTGGGCCCCCCCCTAGGCCTACGTGGAAACTGACGCCGTACACCGATAAACTCATCTTT.

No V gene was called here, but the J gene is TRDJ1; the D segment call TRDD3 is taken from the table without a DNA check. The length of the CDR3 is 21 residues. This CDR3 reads CATGHIVVVPTSRGYCDKLIF. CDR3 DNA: TGTGCCACCGGCCACATAGTTGTGGTTCCTACGTCGAGGGGATACTGCGATAAACTCATCTTT.

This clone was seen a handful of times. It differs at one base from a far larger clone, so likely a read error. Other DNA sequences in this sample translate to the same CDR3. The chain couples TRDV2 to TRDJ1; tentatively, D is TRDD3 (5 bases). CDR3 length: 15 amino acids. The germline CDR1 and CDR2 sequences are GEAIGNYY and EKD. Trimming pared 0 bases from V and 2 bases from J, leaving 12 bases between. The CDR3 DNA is TGTGCCTGTGACACCGGGGTGGGGTATACCGATAAACTCATCTTT. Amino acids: CACDTGVGYTDKLIF.

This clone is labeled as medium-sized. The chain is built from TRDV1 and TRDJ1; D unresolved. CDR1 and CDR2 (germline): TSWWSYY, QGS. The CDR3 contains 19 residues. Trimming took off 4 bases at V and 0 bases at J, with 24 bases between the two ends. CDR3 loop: CALGGVLRLLRIDTDKLIF. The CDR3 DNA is TGTGCTCTTGGGGGCGTACTACGTCTACTCAGGATCGACACCGATAAACTCATCTTT.